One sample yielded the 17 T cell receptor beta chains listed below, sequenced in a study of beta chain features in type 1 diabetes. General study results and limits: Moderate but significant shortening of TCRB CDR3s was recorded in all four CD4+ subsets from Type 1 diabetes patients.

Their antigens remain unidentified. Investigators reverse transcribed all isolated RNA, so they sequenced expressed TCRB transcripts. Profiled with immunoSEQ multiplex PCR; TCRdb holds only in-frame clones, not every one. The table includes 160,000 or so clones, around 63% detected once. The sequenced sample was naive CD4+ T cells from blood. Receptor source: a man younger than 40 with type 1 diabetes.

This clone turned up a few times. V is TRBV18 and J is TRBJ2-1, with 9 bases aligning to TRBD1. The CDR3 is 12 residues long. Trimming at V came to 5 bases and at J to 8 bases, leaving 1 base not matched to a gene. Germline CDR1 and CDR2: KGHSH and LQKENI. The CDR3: CASSRDRDEQFF. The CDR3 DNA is TGTGCCAGCTCAAGGGACAGGGATGAGCAGTTCTTC.

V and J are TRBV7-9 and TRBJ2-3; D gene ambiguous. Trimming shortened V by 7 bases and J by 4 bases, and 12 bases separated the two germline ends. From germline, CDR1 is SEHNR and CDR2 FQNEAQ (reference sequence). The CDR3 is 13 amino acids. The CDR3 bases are TGTGCCAGCAACAAATCGAACTCAGATACGCAGTATTTT. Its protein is CASNKSNSDTQYF.

CDR3 loop: CASSQQGGTSDEQYF. For the CDR3, the DNA is TGTGCCAGCTCACAACAGGGTGGCACGAGCGACGAGCAGTACTTC. J is TRBJ2-7 and V is TRBV18; D is perhaps TRBD1 (6 bases). The CDR3 has 15 amino acids. Trimming removed 4 bases at V and 5 bases at J, with 18 bases between. Germline V gene lookup returns CDR1 KGHSH and CDR2 LQKENI.

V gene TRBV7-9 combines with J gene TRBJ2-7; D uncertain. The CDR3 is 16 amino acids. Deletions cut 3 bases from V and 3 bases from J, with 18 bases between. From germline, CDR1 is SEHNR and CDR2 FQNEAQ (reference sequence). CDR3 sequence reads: CASSFVPLNSRYEQYF. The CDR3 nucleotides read TGTGCCAGCAGCTTTGTTCCCCTAAACTCCCGCTACGAGCAGTACTTC.

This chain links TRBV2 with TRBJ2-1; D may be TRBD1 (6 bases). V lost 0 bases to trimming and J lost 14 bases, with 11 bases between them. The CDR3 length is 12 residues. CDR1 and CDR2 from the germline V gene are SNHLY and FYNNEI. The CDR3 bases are TGTGCCAGCAGTGAAGCGAGGTCAGGGGAGTTCTTC. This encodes CASSEARSGEFF. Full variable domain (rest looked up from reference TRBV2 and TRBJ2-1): EPEVTQTPSHQVTQMGQEVILRCVPISNHLYFYWYRQILGQKVEFLVSFYNNEISEKSEIFDDQFSVERPDGSNFTLKIRSTKLEDSAMYFCASSEARSGEFFGPGTRLTVL.

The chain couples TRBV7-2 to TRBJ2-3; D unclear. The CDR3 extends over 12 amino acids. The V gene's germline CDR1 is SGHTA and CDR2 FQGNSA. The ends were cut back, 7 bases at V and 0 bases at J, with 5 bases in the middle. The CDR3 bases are TGTGCCAGCACAACTAGCACAGATACGCAGTATTTT. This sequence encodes CASTTSTDTQYF.

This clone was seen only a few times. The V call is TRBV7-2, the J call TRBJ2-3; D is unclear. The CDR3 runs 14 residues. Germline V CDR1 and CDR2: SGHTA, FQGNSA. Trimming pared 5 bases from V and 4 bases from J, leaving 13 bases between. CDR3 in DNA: TGTGCCAGCAGCCTCGTGAGGCAGGCAGATACGCAGTATTTT. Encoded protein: CASSLVRQADTQYF.

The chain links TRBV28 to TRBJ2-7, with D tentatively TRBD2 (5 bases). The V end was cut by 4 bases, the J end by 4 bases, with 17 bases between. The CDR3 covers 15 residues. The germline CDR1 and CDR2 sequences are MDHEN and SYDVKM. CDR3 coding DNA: TGTGCCAGCAGTTCCTCCGGGGTCGGGTCGTACGAGCAGTACTTC. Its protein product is CASSSSGVGSYEQYF.

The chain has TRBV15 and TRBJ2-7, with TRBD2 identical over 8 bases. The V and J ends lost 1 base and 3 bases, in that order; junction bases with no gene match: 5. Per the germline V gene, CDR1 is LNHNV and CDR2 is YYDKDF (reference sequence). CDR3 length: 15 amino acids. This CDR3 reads CATSRGSAGGYEQYF. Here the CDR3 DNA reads TGTGCCACCAGCAGAGGAAGCGCGGGGGGCTACGAGCAGTACTTC.

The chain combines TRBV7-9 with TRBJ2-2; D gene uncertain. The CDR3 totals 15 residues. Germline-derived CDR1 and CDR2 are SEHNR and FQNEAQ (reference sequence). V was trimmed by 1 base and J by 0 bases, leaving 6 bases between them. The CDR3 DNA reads TGTGCCAGCAGCTTAGACAGCTCGAACACCGGGGAGCTGTTTTTT. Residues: CASSLDSSNTGELFF.

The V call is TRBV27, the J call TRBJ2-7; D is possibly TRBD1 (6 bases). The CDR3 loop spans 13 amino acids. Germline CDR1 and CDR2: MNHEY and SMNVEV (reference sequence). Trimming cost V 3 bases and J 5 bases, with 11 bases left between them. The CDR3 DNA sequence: TGTGCCAGCAGTTTCCAGGGGTCCAACGAGCAGTACTTC. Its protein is CASSFQGSNEQYF.

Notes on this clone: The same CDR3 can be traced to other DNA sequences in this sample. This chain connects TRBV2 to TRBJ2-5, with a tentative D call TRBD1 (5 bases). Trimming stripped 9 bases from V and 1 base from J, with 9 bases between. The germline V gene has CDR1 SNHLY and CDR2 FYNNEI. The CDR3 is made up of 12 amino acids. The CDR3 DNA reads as TGTGCCAGTAGGACACTCCAAGAGACCCAGTACTTC. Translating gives CASRTLQETQYF.

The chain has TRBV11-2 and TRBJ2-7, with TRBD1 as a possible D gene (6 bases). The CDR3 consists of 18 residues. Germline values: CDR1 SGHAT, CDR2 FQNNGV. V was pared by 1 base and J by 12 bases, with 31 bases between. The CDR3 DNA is TGTGCCAGCAGCTTAGTCCCCCGATCCGGGACACCGCGCTGGAAGACGTACTTC. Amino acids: CASSLVPRSGTPRWKTYF.

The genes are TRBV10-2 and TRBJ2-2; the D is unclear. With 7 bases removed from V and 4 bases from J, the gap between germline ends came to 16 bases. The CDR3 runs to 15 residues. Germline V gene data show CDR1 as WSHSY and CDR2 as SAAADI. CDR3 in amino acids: CASNGYPRGTGELFF. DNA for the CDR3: TGCGCCAGCAATGGATATCCCCGAGGCACCGGGGAGCTGTTTTTT.

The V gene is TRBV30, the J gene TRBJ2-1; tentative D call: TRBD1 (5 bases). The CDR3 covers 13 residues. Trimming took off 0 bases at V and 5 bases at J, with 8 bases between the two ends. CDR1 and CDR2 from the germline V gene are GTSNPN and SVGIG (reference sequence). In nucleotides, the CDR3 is TGTGCCTGGAGTGTACAGGATCACAATGAGCAGTTCTTC. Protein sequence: CAWSVQDHNEQFF.

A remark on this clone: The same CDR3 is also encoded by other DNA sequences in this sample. In DNA, the CDR3 is TGCAGCGTGGCCCGTGCACAAGAGACCCAGTACTTC. Its translation is CSVARAQETQYF. This rearrangement joins TRBV29-1 to TRBJ2-5; D remains ambiguous. The CDR3 loop spans 12 amino acids. Germline CDR1 SQVTM, CDR2 ANQGSEA. V shed 6 bases and J shed 2 bases, with 10 bases lying between them.

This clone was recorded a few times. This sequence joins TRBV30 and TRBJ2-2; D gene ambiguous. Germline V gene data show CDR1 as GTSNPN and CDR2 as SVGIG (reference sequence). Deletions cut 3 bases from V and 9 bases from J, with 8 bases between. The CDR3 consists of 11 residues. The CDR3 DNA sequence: TGTGCCTGGAGGGACGACCGGGAGCTGTTTTTT. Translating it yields CAWRDDRELFF.